Following are 10 T cell receptor beta chains from one sample sequenced in a study of blood T cell repertoires in COVID-19. TCRdb keeps only in-frame clones here, not all; method: immunoSEQ multiplex PCR. There are some 330,000 clones in the sample; roughly four fifths occur only once, and 5% to 5.5% lies in the top ten. Sequencing was carried out using PBMCs or T cells enriched from blood (not recorded which). These receptors all stem from a woman aged 45 to 65 who had recovered from COVID-19.

The J gene is TRBJ1-3, the V gene TRBV29-1; 8 nucleotides agree with TRBD1. CDR1 and CDR2 from the germline V gene are SQVTM and ANQGSEA. The V and J ends lost 5 bases and 4 bases, in that order; junction bases with no gene match: 4. The CDR3 is 13 residues long. DNA for the CDR3: TGCAGCGTTATTCGGACAGGGGGAAACACCATATATTTT. Translated: CSVIRTGGNTIYF.

V is TRBV14 and J is TRBJ2-1; TRBD1 matches 10 bases. V shed 4 bases, J shed 5 bases, and the junction held 17 bases outside the gene matches. Germline CDR1 is SGHDN and CDR2 is FVKESK. This CDR3 has 19 amino acids. The CDR3 coding sequence is TGTGCCAGCAGCCGATGGACAGGGGGAGCAGATCCCCCCCACAATGAGCAGTTCTTC. This encodes CASSRWTGGADPPHNEQFF.

The chain carries TRBV7-2 and TRBJ1-1; no firm D call. This CDR3 contains 14 residues. V shed 1 base and J shed 7 bases, with 13 bases lying between them. CDR1 is SGHTA and CDR2 is FQGNSA in the germline V gene. The CDR3 DNA reads as TGTGCCAGCAGCTTAGAGACAACCAGCCTTGAAGCTTTCTTT. This translates into CASSLETTSLEAFF.

J is TRBJ2-5 and V is TRBV7-9; 9 nucleotides agree with TRBD2. The germline V gene has CDR1 SEHNR and CDR2 FQNEAQ (reference sequence). Germline trimming cut 8 bases from V and 4 bases from J; bases unmatched to any gene: 8. The CDR3 is 14 amino acids. The CDR3 reads CASPGSLAGETQYF. In DNA form, the CDR3 reads TGTGCCAGCCCCGGGTCACTAGCGGGAGAGACCCAGTACTTC.

This rearrangement joins TRBV7-3 to TRBJ2-3, with a possible D match to TRBD1 (6 bases). V was trimmed by 5 bases and J by 2 bases, leaving 17 bases between them. There are 16 residues in the CDR3. Germline values: CDR1 SGHTA, CDR2 FQGTGA. The CDR3 DNA reads TGTGCCAGCAGCGCCACAGGGAACATATTCACAGATACGCAGTATTTT. It translates to CASSATGNIFTDTQYF.

The rearrangement uses TRBV2 and TRBJ1-5, with a weak D call TRBD1 (6 bases). V was cut by 7 bases and J by 6 bases, with 19 bases left in between. In germline, CDR1 is SNHLY, CDR2 FYNNEI. There are 15 residues in the CDR3. The DNA for the CDR3 is TGTGCCAGCATGGGGGGGCCCGGGGTAGGTCAGCCCCAGCATTTT. It specifies CASMGGPGVGQPQHF.

This chain uses TRBV11-2 with TRBJ2-6, with D tentatively TRBD2 (5 bases). This CDR3 spans 17 amino acids. In germline, CDR1 is SGHAT, CDR2 FQNNGV. V dropped 1 base and J dropped 0 bases, with 10 bases sitting between them. CDR3 residues: CASSLVGGRSGANVLTF. CDR3 DNA sequence: TGTGCCAGCAGCTTAGTAGGAGGCCGCTCTGGGGCCAACGTCCTGACTTTC.

The chain uses TRBV3-1 (or the pseudogene TRBV3-2) and TRBJ1-1; the D gene is possibly TRBD1 (6 bases). This CDR3 contains 14 residues. Germline loops: CDR1 LGHDT, CDR2 YNNKEL (reference sequence). V was trimmed by 3 bases and J by 2 bases, leaving 10 bases between them. CDR3 sequence (DNA): TGTGCCAGCAGCCACAACAGGGTAAACACTGAAGCTTTCTTT. It encodes CASSHNRVNTEAFF.

This chain uses TRBV2 with TRBJ1-4, with D hard to call. Germline lookup yields CDR1 SNHLY and CDR2 FYNNEI. This CDR3 has 14 residues. The germline V and J ends were trimmed by 3 bases and 4 bases, with 9 bases remaining between them. In DNA, the CDR3 is TGTGCCAGCAGTGACCGCCTCAGTAATGAAAAACTGTTTTTT. Translation gives CASSDRLSNEKLFF.

The chain recombines TRBV19 with TRBJ2-7; D possibly corresponds to TRBD2 (6 bases). The V end was cut by 6 bases, the J end by 0 bases, with 18 bases between. CDR1 LNHDA and CDR2 SQIVND come from the germline V gene (reference sequence). This CDR3 is 16 amino acids long. The CDR3 DNA sequence: TGTGCCAGTAGCCGCAAAGGAGGGGCCTCCTCCTACGAGCAGTACTTC. Protein: CASSRKGGASSYEQYF.